This TCR beta chain was sequenced for a study of T cells in women clearing cervical HPV infection. Study information: HLA type could not be excluded as a confounder.

V was shortened by 4 bases and J by 6 bases, with 13 bases between the two germline ends. This CDR3 is 13 amino acids long. Germline CDR1 reads SGDLS; CDR2 reads YYNGEE. Only in-frame clones appear in the TCRdb table, and some are missing; sequencing was by immunoSEQ multiplex PCR. The listing records about 36,000 clones. A remark on this clone: The CDR3 is cut off 3 residues early in the read; its end comes from the germline J gene.

This receptor was taken from a woman aged 18-70 years with a cervical HPV16 infection that either progressed to CIN3+ or cleared (not recorded which). The chain links TRBV9 to TRBJ1-1; TRBD1 is a possible D gene (5 bases). The sequenced sample consisted of blood buffy coat. Partial CDR3 DNA: TGTGCCAGCAGCCCCCCCCGGGGGGCTGAA. Its protein product is CASSPPRGAE. The whole CDR3 protein reads CASSPPRGAEAFF.